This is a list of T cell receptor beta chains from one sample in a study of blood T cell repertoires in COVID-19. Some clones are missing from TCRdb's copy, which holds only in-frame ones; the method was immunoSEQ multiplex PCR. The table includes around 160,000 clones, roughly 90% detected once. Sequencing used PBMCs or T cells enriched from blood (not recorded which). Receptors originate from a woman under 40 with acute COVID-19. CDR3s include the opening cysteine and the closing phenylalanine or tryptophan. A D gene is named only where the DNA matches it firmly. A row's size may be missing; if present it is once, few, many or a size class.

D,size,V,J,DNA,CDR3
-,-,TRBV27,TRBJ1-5,TGTGCCAGCAGTTTCGGCAATCAGCCCCAGCATTTT,CASSFGNQPQHF
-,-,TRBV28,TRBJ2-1,TGTGCCAGCCTGTCATTGCGGGGTAGCTCCTACAATGAGCAGTTCTTC,CASLSLRGSSYNEQFF
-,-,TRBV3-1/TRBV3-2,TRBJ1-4,TGTGCCAGCAGCCAACGGGTTAATGAAAAACTGTTTTTT,CASSQRVNEKLFF
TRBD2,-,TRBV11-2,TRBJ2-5,TGTGCCAGCAGCTTATGGGGACTAGCGGGGGTCGGACAAGAGACCCAGTACTTC,CASSLWGLAGVGQETQYF
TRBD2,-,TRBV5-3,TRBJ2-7,TGTGCCAGAAGAGTAGGAGTAGCGGGAGGCGTGAACGAGCAGTACTTC,CARRVGVAGGVNEQYF
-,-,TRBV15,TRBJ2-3,TGTGCCACCAGCTTGGGCGGGGATTTAATCACAGATACGCAGTATTTT,CATSLGGDLITDTQYF
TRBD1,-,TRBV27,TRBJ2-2,TGTGCCAGCAGTCCGGGACAGGGGGGATCGAACACCGGGGAGCTGTTTTTT,CASSPGQGGSNTGELFF
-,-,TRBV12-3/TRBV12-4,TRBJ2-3,TGTGCCAGCAGTCCCACGGGGTGGGATACGCAGTATTTT,CASSPTGWDTQYF
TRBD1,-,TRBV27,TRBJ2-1,TGTGCCAGCACCCCGTCCCCGGGACAGGGGGACAATGAGCAGTTCTTC,CASTPSPGQGDNEQFF
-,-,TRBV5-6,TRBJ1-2,TGTGCCAGCAGAGGTAGGGGCACACTTGGCTATGGCTACACCTTC,CASRGRGTLGYGYTF
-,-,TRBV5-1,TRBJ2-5,TGCGCCAGCAGCTTGGCGTTGCTAGCAGGCCAAGAGACCCAGTACTTC,CASSLALLAGQETQYF
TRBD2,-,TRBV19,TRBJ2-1,TGTGCCAGTAGTATCGAGCGGGAGCCCCATGAGCAGTTCTTC,CASSIEREPHEQFF
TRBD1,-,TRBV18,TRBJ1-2,TGTGCCAGCTCCCTAGGGACAGATCGATATGGCTACACCTTC,CASSLGTDRYGYTF
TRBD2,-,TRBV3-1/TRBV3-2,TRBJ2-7,TGTGCCAGCAGCCACCCCCCATTAGCGGGAACGACCTACGAGCAGTACTTC,CASSHPPLAGTTYEQYF
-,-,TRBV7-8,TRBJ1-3,TGTGCCAGCAGCTTGACAGATAGAAACACCATATATTTT,CASSLTDRNTIYF
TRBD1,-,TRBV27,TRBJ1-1,TGTGCCAGCAGTACGATACAGGGGAGACTGGGGAACACTGAAGCTTTCTTT,CASSTIQGRLGNTEAFF
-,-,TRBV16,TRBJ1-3,TGTGCCAGCAGCCAATCGGGGCAGGGCCACTCTGGAAACACCATATATTTT,CASSQSGQGHSGNTIYF
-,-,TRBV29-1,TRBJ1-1,TGCAGCGTTGCAGTCCCCTCCGCTGAAGCTTTCTTT,CSVAVPSAEAFF
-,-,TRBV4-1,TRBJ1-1,TGCGCCAGCAGCCAAGATCGGGGGGGGCTGTACACTGAAGCTTTCTTT,CASSQDRGGLYTEAFF
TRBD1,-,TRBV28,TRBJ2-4,TGTGCCAGCAGTCCTCCGGGACAGGGTAACATTCAGTACTTC,CASSPPGQGNIQYF
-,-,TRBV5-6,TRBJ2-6,TGTGCCACTGACAGTTCCCCTGGGGCCAACGTCCTGACTTTC,CATDSSPGANVLTF
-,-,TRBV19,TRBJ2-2,TGTGCCAGTACCTATCGTCGCACCGGGGAGCTGTTTTTT,CASTYRRTGELFF
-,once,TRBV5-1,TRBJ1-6,TGCGCCAGCAGCCCCGGGGTAGGGGGGGATAATTCACCCCTCCACTTT,CASSPGVGGDNSPLHF
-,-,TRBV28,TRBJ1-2,TGTGCCAGCCATACAGGGAAGGAAGGCTACACCTTC,CASHTGKEGYTF
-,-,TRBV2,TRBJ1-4,TGTGCCAGTCGGCGGTCTAATGAAAAACTGTTTTTT,CASRRSNEKLFF
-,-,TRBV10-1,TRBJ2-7,TGCGCCAGCAGTGAATCAATCAAATACGAGCAGTACTTC,CASSESIKYEQYF
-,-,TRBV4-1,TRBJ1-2,TGCGCCAGCAGCCCACCCGGCGGGATTAACTATGGCTACACCTTC,CASSPPGGINYGYTF
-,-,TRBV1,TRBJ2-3,TGCACCAGCAGCCAAGAAAAAGGGACTAGCGGGACTAGCACAGATACGCAGTATTTT,CTSSQEKGTSGTSTDTQYF
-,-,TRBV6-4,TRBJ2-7,TGTGCCAATCTGGACTCCCCGCAGTACTTC,CANLDSPQYF
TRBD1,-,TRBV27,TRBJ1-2,TGTGCCAGCAGTCCGTCGGGACAGGGTTACGATGGCTACACCTTC,CASSPSGQGYDGYTF
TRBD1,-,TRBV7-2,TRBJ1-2,TGTGCCAGCAGCTTTGAGGGGGCTCTCGAGCATGGCTACACCTTC,CASSFEGALEHGYTF
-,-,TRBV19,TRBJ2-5,TGTGCCAGTAGTATGACCAAGGGGGTCCAAGAGACCCAGTACTTC,CASSMTKGVQETQYF
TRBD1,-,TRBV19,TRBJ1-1,TGTGCCAGTAGTCTTTCGGGACAGAGGAACACTGAAGCTTTCTTT,CASSLSGQRNTEAFF
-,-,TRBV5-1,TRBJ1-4,TGCGCCAGCAGCACCCACGGAGGGGAAAAACTGTTTTTT,CASSTHGGEKLFF
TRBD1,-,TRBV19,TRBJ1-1,TGTGCCAGTAGTATTCCCCTGATACCGGGACAGGTGGTGTACACTGAAGCTTTCTTT,CASSIPLIPGQVVYTEAFF
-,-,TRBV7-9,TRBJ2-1,TGTGCCAGCAGCCCTCTTACGGGGTACTCCTACAATGAGCAGTTCTTC,CASSPLTGYSYNEQFF
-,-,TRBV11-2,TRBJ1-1,TGTGCCAGCAGCATCTCGACGGGGAACACTGAAGCTTTCTTT,CASSISTGNTEAFF
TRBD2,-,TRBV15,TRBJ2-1,TGTGCCACCATCGCGGGGGGCAGCTCCTACAATGAGCAGTTCTTC,CATIAGGSSYNEQFF
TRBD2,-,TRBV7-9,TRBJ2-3,TGTGCCAGCAGCTTAGAAGCGGGACGCACAGATACGCAGTATTTT,CASSLEAGRTDTQYF
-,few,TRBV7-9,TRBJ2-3,TGTGCCAGCAGCTCCCAATCAGATACGCAGTATTTT,CASSSQSDTQYF
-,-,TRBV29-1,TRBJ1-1,TGCAGCGCGACAAATTACACTGAAGCTTTCTTT,CSATNYTEAFF
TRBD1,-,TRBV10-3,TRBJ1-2,TGTGCCATCAGTGAGGCTTGGACAGGGTATGGCTACACCTTC,CAISEAWTGYGYTF